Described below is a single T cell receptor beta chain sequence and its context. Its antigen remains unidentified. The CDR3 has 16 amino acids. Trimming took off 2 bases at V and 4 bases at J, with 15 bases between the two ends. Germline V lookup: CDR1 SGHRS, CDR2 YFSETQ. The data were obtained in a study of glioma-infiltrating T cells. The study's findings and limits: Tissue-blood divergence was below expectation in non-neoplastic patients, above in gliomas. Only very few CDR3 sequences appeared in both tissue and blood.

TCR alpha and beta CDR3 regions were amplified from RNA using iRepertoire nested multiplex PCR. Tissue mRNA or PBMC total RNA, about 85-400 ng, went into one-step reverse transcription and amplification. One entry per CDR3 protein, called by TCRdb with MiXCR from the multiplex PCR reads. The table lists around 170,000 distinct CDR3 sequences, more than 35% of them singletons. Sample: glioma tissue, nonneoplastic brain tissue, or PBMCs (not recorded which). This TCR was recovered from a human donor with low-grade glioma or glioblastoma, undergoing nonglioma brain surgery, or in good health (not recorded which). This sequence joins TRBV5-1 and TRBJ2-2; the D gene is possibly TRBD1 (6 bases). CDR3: CASSLTGFGSTGELFF. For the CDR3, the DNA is TGCGCCAGCAGCTTAACAGGGTTTGGGAGCACCGGGGAGCTGTTTTTT.